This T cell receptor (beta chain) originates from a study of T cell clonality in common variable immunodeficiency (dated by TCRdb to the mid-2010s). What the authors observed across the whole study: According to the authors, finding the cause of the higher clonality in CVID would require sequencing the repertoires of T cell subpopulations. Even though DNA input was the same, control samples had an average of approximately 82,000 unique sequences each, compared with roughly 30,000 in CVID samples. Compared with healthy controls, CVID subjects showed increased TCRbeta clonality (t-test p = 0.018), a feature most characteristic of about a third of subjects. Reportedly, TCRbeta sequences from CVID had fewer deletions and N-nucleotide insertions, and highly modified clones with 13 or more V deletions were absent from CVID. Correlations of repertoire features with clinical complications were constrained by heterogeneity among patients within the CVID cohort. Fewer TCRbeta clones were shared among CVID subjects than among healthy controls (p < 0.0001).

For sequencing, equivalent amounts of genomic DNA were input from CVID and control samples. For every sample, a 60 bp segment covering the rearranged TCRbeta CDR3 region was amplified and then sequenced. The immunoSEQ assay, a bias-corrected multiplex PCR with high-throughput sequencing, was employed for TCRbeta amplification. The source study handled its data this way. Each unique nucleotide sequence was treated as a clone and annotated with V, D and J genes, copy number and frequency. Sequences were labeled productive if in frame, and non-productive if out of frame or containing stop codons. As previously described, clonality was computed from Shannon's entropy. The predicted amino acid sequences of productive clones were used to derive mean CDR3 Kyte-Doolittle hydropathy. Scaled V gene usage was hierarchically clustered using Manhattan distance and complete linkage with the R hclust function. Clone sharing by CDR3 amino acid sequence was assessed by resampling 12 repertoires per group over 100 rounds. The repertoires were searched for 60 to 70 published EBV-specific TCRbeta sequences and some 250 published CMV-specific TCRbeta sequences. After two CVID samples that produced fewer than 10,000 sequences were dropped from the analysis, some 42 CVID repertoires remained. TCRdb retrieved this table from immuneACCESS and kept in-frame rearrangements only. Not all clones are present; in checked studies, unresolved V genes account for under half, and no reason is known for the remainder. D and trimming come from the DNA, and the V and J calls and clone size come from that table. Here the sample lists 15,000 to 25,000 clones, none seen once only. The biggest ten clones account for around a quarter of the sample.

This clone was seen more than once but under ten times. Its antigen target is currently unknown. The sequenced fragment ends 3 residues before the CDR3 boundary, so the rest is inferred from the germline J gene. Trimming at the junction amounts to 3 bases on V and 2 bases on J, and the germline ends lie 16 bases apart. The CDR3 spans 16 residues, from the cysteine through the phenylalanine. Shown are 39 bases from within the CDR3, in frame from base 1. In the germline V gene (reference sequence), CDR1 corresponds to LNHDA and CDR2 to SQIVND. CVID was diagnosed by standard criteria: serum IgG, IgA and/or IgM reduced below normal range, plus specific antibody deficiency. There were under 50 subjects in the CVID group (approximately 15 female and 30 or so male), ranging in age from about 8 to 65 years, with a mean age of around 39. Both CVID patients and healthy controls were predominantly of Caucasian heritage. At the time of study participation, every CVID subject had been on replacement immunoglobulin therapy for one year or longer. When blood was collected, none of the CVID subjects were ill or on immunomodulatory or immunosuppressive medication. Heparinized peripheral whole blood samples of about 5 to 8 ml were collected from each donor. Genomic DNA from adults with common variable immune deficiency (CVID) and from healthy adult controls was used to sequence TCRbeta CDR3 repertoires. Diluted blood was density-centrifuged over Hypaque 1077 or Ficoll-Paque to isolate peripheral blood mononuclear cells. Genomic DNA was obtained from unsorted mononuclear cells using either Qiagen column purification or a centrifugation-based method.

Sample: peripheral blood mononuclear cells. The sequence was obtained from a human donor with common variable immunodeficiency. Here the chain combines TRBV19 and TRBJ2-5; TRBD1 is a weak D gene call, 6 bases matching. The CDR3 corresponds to CASSILWVGQQETQYF. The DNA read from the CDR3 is TGTGCCAGTAGTATTTTATGGGTCGGACAGCAAGAGACC.